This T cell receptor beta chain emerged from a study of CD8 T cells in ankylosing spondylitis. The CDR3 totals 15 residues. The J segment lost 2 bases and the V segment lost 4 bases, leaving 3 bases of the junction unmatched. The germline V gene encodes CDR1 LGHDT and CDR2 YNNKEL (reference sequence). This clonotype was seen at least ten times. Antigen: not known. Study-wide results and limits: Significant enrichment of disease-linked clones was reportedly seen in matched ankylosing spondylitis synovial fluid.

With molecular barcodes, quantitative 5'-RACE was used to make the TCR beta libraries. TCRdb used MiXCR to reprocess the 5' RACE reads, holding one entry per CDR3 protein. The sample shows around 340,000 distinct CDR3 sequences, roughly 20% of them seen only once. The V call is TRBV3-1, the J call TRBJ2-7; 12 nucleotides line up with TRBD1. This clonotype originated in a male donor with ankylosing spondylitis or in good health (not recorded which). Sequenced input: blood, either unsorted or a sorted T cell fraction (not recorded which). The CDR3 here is CASSPGTGGPYEQYF. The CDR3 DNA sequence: TGTGCCAGCAGCCCCGGGACAGGGGGCCCCTACGAGCAGTACTTC.